Described below is a single T cell receptor beta chain sequence and its context. The antigen is unknown. These data are taken from a study of cytomegalovirus exposure and HLA in healthy donors. Turning to the study itself: The early release's HLA-typed donors yielded tens of millions of unique TCRs.

PCR primers comprised 60 Vbeta and 13 Jbeta primers. Here immunoSEQ multiplex PCR was the method, and the copy in TCRdb shows in-frame clones only, minus some. The sample holds around 67,000 clones; 55% to 70% are singletons and the top ten take 3%. V lost 11 bases and J lost 0, with 14 bases in between. Per the germline V gene, CDR1 is SNHLY and CDR2 is FYNNEI. The CDR3 is made up of 13 amino acids. General study results and limits: As a later analysis showed, several of the most significant clusters appeared to be linked to common viral pathogens. Some highly shared sequence variants likely arose as a pipeline artifact. Later analysis associated a missense DCLRE1C variant with TCR beta V- and J-gene trimming.

This sequence joins TRBV2 and TRBJ2-7, with D possibly TRBD1 on 6 matching bases. The receptor's source is a woman aged 50 to 60 in good health and CMV-seronegative. The sample taken for sequencing was PBMCs. The CDR3 spells CAGEGVSSYEQYF. CDR3 DNA: TGTGCCGGAGAGGGGGTCAGCTCCTACGAGCAGTACTTC.